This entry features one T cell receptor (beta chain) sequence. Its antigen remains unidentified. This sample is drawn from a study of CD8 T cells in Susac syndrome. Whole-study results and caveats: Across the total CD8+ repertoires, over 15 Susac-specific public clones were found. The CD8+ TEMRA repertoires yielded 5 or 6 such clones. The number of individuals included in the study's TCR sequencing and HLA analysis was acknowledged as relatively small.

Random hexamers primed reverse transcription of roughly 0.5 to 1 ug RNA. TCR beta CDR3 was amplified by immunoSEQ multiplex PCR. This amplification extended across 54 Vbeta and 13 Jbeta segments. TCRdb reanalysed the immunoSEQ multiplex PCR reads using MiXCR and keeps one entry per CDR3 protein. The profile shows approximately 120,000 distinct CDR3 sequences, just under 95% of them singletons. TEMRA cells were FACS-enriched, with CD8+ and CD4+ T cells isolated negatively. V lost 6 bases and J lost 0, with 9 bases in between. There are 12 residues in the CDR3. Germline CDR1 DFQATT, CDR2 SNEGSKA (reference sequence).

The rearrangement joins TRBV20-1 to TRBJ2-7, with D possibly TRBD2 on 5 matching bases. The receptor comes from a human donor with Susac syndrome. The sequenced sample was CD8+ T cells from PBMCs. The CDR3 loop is CSASEGSYEQYF. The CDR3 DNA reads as TGCAGTGCATCAGAGGGCTCCTACGAGCAGTACTTC.